Listed below are T cell receptor beta chains from one sample, sequenced in a study of tumor-infiltrating lymphocytes in oesophageal squamous cell carcinoma. TCRdb processed the PCR reads anew with MiXCR; each CDR3 protein has one entry. In the table there are about 8,700 distinct CDR3 sequences, 66% of which are singletons. Input material: esophageal tumor tissue. These receptors originate from a female donor with esophageal squamous cell carcinoma. Both conserved end residues are part of each CDR3. D genes are given only for firm matches. Not every row has a clone size; where given, it reads once, few, many or a size class.

>-|TRBV6-1|TRBJ1-1|-
CASRDRDPPRF
TGTGCCAGCAGAGACCGGGACCCCCCACGGTTT
>-|TRBV7-2|TRBJ2-1|few
CASSPGLAPLHF
TGTGCCAGCAGCCCAGGGTTGGCACCCCTCCACTTC
>TRBD2|TRBV7-8|TRBJ2-1|-
CASSHGTSGDNEQFF
TGTGCCAGCAGCCATGGGACTAGCGGGGACAATGAGCAGTTCTTC
>-|TRBV7-3|TRBJ2-5|-
CASSSWTGPETQYF
TGTGCCAGCAGCTCCTGGACGGGGCCGGAGACCCAGTACTTC
>TRBD1|TRBV7-8|TRBJ2-7|-
CASSLGTGEQYF
TGTGCCAGCAGCTTAGGGACAGGGGAGCAGTACTTC
>-|TRBV7-2|TRBJ1-2|-
CASSLGSNGYTF
TGTGCCAGCAGCTTAGGCAGTAATGGCTACACCTTC
>-|TRBV12-3/TRBV12-4|TRBJ1-1|-
CASSNQQVMNTEAFF
TGTGCCAGCAGTAACCAACAGGTGATGAACACTGAAGCTTTCTTT
>-|TRBV7-4|TRBJ2-7|-
CASSLKAYEQYF
TGTGCCAGCAGCTTAAAAGCGTACGAGCAGTACTTC
>-|TRBV5-3|TRBJ2-1|-
CASSSETSSYNEQFF
TGTGCCAGCAGCTCAGAGACTAGCTCCTACAATGAGCAGTTCTTC
>-|TRBV11-2|TRBJ2-5|-
CASSPGGAGRRETQYF
TGTGCCAGCAGCCCTGGGGGGGCGGGAAGGCGAGAGACCCAGTACTTC
>-|TRBV7-3|TRBJ2-1|few
CASSLNYGNEQFF
TGTGCCAGCAGCTTAAATTATGGGAATGAGCAGTTCTTC
>-|TRBV20-1|TRBJ2-1|few
CSARDQGGPLEQFF
TGCAGTGCTAGAGATCAGGGGGGTCCGCTTGAGCAGTTCTTC
>-|TRBV12-3/TRBV12-4|TRBJ2-7|few
CASSSLESSYEQYF
TGTGCCAGCAGTTCGCTGGAGAGCTCCTACGAGCAGTACTTC
>-|TRBV6-2/TRBV6-3|TRBJ2-1|-
CASRYLGDTEAFF
TGTGCCAGCAGGTATCTGGGGGACACTGAAGCTTTCTTC
>-|TRBV25-1|TRBJ2-5|-
CASSESSSGTETQYF
TGTGCCAGCAGTGAATCTTCATCGGGGACCGAGACCCAGTACTTC
>-|TRBV7-9|TRBJ2-3|few
CASSSHGQSTDTQYF
TGTGCCAGCAGCTCCCACGGGCAGAGCACAGATACGCAGTATTTT
>TRBD1|TRBV7-3|TRBJ1-1|-
CASSWTGDTEAFF
TGTGCCAGCAGCTGGACAGGCGACACTGAAGCTTTCTTT
>-|TRBV7-2|TRBJ1-2|-
CASSLGGYGYTF
TGTGCCAGCAGCTTAGGGGGCTATGGCTACACCTTC
>TRBD2|TRBV9|TRBJ2-1|large
CASSVGLAYEQFF
TGTGCCAGCAGCGTAGGACTAGCCTATGAGCAGTTCTTC
>TRBD2|TRBV7-2|TRBJ2-5|-
CASSSRTSGGPTVKTQYF
TGTGCCAGCAGCTCGAGGACTAGCGGGGGCCCCACCGTTAAGACCCAGTACTTC
>-|TRBV7-9|TRBJ1-1|once
CASSPGPGGTEAFF
TGTGCCAGCAGTCCCGGCCCTGGGGGCACTGAAGCTTTCTTT
>TRBD2|TRBV7-9|TRBJ2-7|-
CASSLRDGTSGNVEQYF
TGTGCCAGCAGCTTAAGAGACGGGACTAGCGGGAATGTTGAGCAGTACTTC
>-|TRBV6-1|TRBJ2-1|once
CASSEDNEQFF
TGTGCCAGCAGTGAAGACAATGAGCAGTTCTTC
>TRBD1|TRBV12-3/TRBV12-4|TRBJ2-5|-
CASSQYRQGWGQETQYF
TGTGCCAGCAGTCAATACCGACAGGGATGGGGCCAAGAGACCCAGTACTTC
>TRBD2|TRBV11-2|TRBJ2-7|-
CASSLDGTSGYNEQYF
TGTGCCAGCAGCTTAGATGGGACTAGTGGCTACAATGAGCAGTACTTC
>-|TRBV6-6|TRBJ2-1|-
CASSFTYEQFF
TGCGCCAGCAGTTTTACCTACGAGCAGTTCTTC
>-|TRBV7-6|TRBJ1-2|few
CASRVDYYGYTF
TGTGCCAGCAGGGTAGACTACTATGGCTACACCTTC
>-|TRBV4-1|TRBJ1-2|-
CASSQTGRENYGYTF
TGCGCCAGCAGCCAAACAGGGAGGGAGAATTATGGCTACACCTTC
>-|TRBV7-8|TRBJ2-7|-
CASSYLEGWVGEQYF
TGTGCCAGCAGCTATTTGGAGGGATGGGTCGGGGAGCAGTACTTC
>-|TRBV7-9|TRBJ2-3|-
CASSLAPRSHTQYF
TGTGCCAGCAGCTTAGCGCCCCGGAGTCATACGCAGTATTTT
>TRBD2|TRBV12-3/TRBV12-4|TRBJ2-1|-
CASRGRPGTSGISYNEQFF
TGTGCCAGCAGAGGCCGGCCTGGGACTAGCGGGATCTCCTACAATGAGCAGTTCTTC
>-|TRBV28|TRBJ1-1|-
CAAGGRAASDTEAFF
TGTGCCGCCGGCGGCAGGGCAGCTTCGGACACTGAAGCTTTCTTT
>-|TRBV7-9|TRBJ2-6|once
CASSLAGANVLTF
TGTGCTAGCAGCTTAGCTGGGGCCAACGTCCTGACTTTC
>-|TRBV12-3/TRBV12-4|TRBJ2-7|-
CASSLAVRREQYF
TGTGCCAGCAGTTTAGCAGTTCGGAGGGAGCAGTACTTC
>TRBD2|TRBV7-2|TRBJ2-1|once
CASSSRRSIAGEGETQFF
TGTGCCAGCAGCTCCAGGCGGTCCATAGCGGGAGAGGGAGAGACCCAGTTCTTC
>-|TRBV7-4|TRBJ2-6|once
CASSPRTLGHGANVLTF
TGTGCCAGCAGCCCGAGGACATTGGGTCATGGGGCCAACGTCCTGACTTTC
>TRBD2|TRBV7-2|TRBJ2-3|-
CASSAKLAGGRSTDTQYF
TGTGCCAGCAGCGCCAAACTAGCGGGAGGGCGTAGCACAGATACGCAGTATTTT
>-|TRBV14|TRBJ2-1|-
CASSPNRGAGYNEQFF
TGTGCCAGCAGCCCAAACCGGGGGGCCGGGTACAATGAGCAGTTCTTC
>-|TRBV28|TRBJ1-5|once
CASSFWTASNQPQHF
TGTGCCAGCAGTTTCTGGACAGCTAGCAATCAGCCCCAGCATTTT
>-|TRBV7-2|TRBJ2-7|-
CASSLGPRAYEQYF
TGTGCCAGCAGCTTAGGGCCGCGGGCCTACGAGCAGTACTTC
>-|TRBV7-9|TRBJ2-1|few
CASSLGGSRNEQFF
TGTGCCAGCAGCTTAGGGGGGAGTAGGAATGAGCAGTTCTTC
>-|TRBV24-1|TRBJ2-7|-
CATSDSDPWGAPIDEQYF
TGTGCCACCAGTGACAGCGACCCATGGGGGGCGCCCATCGATGAGCAGTACTTC